One T cell receptor (beta chain) is described in this entry. The repertoire was sequenced with immunoSEQ multiplex PCR; TCRdb's copy has only in-frame clones and lacks some. The sample contains over 150,000 clones, approximately 94% of which appear only once. These data originate in a study of control samples from healthy donors and cancer patients. The CDR3 contains 14 residues. Germline CDR1 and CDR2: SGHRS and YFSETQ. The ends lost 0 bases at V and 6 bases at J; junction bases unmatched: 3. Sample: PBMCs. The receptor's source is a man aged 55-75 years with colorectal cancer. The chain has TRBV5-1 and TRBJ1-2, with 9 bases identical to TRBD1. Here the CDR3 DNA reads TGCGCCAGCAGCTTGGCGACAGGGGGACATGGCTACACCTTC. The encoded protein is CASSLATGGHGYTF.